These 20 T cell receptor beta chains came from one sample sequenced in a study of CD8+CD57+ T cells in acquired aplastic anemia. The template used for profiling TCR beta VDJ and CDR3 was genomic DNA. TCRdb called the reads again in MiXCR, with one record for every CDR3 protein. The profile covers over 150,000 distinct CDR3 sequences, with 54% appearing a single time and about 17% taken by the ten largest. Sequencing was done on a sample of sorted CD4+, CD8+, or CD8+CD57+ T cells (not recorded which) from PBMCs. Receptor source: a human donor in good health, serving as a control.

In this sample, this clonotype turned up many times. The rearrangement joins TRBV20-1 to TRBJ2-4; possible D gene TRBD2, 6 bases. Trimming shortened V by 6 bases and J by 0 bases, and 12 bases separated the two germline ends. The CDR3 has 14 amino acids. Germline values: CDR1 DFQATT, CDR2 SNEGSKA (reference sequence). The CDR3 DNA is TGCAGTGCCCCGGGGGACCTAGCCAAAAACATTCAGTACTTC. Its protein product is CSAPGDLAKNIQYF.

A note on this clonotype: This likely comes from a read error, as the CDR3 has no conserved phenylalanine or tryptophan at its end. This CDR3 reads CASSVGLADDNEQFS. The CDR3 DNA sequence: TGTGCCAGCAGCGTTGGACTAGCGGATGACAATGAGCAGTTCTCC. The chain joins TRBV9 to TRBJ2-1; 10 nucleotides agree with TRBD2. With 2 bases clipped from V and 5 bases from J, the junction kept 4 bases outside the gene matches. The CDR3 sequence is 15 residues long. Germline values: CDR1 SGDLS, CDR2 YYNGEE.

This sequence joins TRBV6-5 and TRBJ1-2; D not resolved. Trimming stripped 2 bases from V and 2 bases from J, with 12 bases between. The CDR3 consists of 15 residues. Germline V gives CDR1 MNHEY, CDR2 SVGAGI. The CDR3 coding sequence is TGTGCCAGCAGTTACCTCGGGAGGATCAACTATGGCTACACCTTC. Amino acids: CASSYLGRINYGYTF.

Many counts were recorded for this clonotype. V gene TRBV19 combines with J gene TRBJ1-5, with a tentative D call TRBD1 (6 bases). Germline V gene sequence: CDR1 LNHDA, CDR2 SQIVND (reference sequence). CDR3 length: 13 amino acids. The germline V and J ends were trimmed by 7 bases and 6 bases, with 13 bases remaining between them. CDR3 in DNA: TGTGCCAGTACCATCAAACAGGGTCAGCCCCAGCATTTT. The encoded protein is CASTIKQGQPQHF.

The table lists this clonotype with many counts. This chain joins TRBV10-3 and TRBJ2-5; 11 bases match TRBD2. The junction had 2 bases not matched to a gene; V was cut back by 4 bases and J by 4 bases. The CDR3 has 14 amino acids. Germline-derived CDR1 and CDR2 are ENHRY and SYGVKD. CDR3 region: CAISGLAGGETQYF. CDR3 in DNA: TGTGCCATCAGTGGGCTAGCGGGGGGAGAGACCCAGTACTTC.

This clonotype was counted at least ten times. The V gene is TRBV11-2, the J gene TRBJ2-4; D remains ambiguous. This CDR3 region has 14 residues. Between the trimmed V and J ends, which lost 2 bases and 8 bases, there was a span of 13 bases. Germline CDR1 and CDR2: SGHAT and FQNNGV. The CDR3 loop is CASSLRSRADIQYF. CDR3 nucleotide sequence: TGTGCCAGCAGCTTAAGAAGTCGGGCGGACATTCAGTACTTC.

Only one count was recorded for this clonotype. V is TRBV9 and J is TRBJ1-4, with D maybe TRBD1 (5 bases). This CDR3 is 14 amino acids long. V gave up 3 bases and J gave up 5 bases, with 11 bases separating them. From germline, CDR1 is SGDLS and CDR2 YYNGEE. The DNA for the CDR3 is TGTGCCAGCAGCGATGGGGGAGGAAATGAAAAACTGTTTTTT. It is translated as CASSDGGGNEKLFF.

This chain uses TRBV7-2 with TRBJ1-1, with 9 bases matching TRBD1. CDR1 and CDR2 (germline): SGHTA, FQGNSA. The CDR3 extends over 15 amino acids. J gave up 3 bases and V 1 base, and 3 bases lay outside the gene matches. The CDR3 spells CASSLGWDRDTEAFF. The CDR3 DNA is TGTGCCAGCAGCTTAGGGTGGGACAGGGACACTGAAGCTTTCTTT.

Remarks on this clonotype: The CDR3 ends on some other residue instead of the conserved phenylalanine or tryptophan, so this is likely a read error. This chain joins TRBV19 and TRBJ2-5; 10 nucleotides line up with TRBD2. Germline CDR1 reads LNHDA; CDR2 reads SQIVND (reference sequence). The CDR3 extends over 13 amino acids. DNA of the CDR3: TGTGCCGGTAGTACGGGACTAGCGGAGACCCAGTACTAC. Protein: CAGSTGLAETQYY.

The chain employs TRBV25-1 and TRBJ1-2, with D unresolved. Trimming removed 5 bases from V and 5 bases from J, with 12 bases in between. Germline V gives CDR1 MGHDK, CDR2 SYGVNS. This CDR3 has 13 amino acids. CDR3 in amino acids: CASSHPDWYGYTF. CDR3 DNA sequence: TGTGCCAGCAGTCACCCCGACTGGTATGGCTACACCTTC.

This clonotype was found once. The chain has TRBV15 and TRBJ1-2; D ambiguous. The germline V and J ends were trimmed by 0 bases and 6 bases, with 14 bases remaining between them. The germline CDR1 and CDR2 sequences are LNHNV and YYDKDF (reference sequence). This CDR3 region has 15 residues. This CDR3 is CATSRDSAGSNGYTF. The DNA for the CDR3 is TGTGCCACCAGCAGAGATTCGGCGGGGTCAAATGGCTACACCTTC.

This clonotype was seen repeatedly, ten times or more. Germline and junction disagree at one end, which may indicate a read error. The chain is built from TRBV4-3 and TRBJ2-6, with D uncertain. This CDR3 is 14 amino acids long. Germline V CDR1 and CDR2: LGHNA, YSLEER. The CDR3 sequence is CASSQQSEANVLTF. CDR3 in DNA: TGCGCCAGCAGCCAACAGTCTGAGGCCAACGTCCTGACTTTC.

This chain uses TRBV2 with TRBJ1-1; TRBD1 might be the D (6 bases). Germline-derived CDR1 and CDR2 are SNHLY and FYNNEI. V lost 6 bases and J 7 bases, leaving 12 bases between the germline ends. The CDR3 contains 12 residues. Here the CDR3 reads CASRDRKLEAFF. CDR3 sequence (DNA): TGTGCCAGCAGGGACAGAAAGCTTGAAGCTTTCTTT.

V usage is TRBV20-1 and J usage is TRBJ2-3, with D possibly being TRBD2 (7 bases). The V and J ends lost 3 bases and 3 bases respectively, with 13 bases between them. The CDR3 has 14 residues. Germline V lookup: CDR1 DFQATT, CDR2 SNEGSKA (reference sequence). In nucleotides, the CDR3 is TGCAGTGCTAGGGGAGGGGGGAGGACAGATACGCAGTATTTT. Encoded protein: CSARGGGRTDTQYF.

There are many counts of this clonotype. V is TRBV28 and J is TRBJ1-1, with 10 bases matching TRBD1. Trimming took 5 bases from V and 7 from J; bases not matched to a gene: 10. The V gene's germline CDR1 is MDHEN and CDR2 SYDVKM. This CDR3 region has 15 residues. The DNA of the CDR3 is TGTGCCAGCAGTGCATTGGGACAGGGGAAAAGTGAAGCTTTCTTT. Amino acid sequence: CASSALGQGKSEAFF.

CDR3 bases: TGTGCCAGCAGCTCACTGGGGGTCTACGAGCAGTACTTC. It translates to CASSSLGVYEQYF. The V gene is TRBV7-8, the J gene TRBJ2-7, with D tentatively TRBD1 or TRBD2 (5 bases each). The germline V gene has CDR1 SGHVS and CDR2 FQNEAQ. V was pared by 4 bases and J by 3 bases, with 10 bases between. The CDR3 is 13 amino acids.

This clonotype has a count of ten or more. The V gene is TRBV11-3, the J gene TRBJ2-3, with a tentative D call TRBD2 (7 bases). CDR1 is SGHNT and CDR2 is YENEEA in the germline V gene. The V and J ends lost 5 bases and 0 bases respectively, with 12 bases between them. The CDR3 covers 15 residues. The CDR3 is CASSPGGRSTDTQYF. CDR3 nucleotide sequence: TGTGCCAGCAGCCCGGGGGGCCGTAGCACAGATACGCAGTATTTT.

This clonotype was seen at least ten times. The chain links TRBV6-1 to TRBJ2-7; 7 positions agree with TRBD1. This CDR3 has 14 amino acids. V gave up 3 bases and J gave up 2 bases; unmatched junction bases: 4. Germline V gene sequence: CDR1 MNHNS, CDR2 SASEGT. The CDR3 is CASSDRQGPYEQYF. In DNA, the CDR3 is TGTGCCAGCAGTGATCGACAGGGCCCCTACGAGCAGTACTTC.

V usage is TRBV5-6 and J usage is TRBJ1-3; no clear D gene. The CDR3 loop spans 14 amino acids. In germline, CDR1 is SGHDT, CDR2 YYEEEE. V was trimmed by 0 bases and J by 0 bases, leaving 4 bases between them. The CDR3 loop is CASSLGSSGNTIYF. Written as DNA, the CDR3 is TGTGCCAGCAGCTTGGGGTCCTCTGGAAACACCATATATTTT. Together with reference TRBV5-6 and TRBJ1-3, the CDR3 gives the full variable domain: DAGVTQSPTHLIKTRGQQVTLRCSPKSGHDTVSWYQQALGQGPQFIFQYYEEEERQRGNFPDRFSGHQFPNYSSELNVNALLLGDSALYLCASSLGSSGNTIYFGEGSWLTVV.

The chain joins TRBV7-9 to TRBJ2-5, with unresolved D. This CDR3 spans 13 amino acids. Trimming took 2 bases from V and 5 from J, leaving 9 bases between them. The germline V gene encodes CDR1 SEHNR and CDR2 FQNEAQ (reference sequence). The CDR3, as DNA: TGTGCCAGCAGCTTAATCAACCGGGAGACCCAGTACTTC. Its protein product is CASSLINRETQYF.